Listed here are 26 T cell receptor beta chains from one sample, sequenced in a study of cytomegalovirus exposure and HLA in healthy donors. Profiled with immunoSEQ multiplex PCR; TCRdb holds only in-frame clones, not every one. The sample has fewer than 200,000 clones, less than 85% seen once. Sequenced sample: PBMCs. These receptors were obtained from a man younger than 30 in good health and CMV-seropositive.

V and J are TRBV5-1 and TRBJ1-1; D perhaps matches TRBD1 (6 bases). V dropped 0 bases and J dropped 4 bases, with 10 bases sitting between them. This CDR3 has 14 residues. The germline CDR1 and CDR2 sequences are SGHRS and YFSETQ. The CDR3 sequence: CASSLATGTTEAFF. CDR3 bases: TGCGCCAGCAGCTTGGCCACAGGGACCACTGAAGCTTTCTTT. Full variable domain (outside the CDR3, taken from reference TRBV5-1 and TRBJ1-1): KAGVTQTPRYLIKTRGQQVTLSCSPISGHRSVSWYQQTPGQGLQFLFEYFSETQRNKGNFPGRFSGRQFSNSRSEMNVSTLELGDSALYLCASSLATGTTEAFFGQGTRLTVV.

The chain couples TRBV9 to TRBJ1-1; 7 bases are shared with TRBD1. There are 12 residues in the CDR3. The germline gives CDR1 SGDLS, CDR2 YYNGEE. J was trimmed by 8 bases and V by 0 bases; bases with no gene match: 1. The chain's CDR3 is CASSVEQGEAFF. The CDR3 nucleotides read TGTGCCAGCAGCGTAGAACAGGGGGAAGCTTTCTTT.

This clone has just a few counts. The V call is TRBV4-1, the J call TRBJ1-5, with D possibly matching TRBD1 (6 bases). Germline-derived CDR1 and CDR2 are MGHRA and YSYEKL. V was pared by 6 bases and J by 3 bases, with 15 bases between. This CDR3 is built from 15 residues. CDR3 residues: CASSRSTGINQPQHF. The CDR3 DNA follows: TGCGCCAGCAGTCGTTCGACAGGTATCAATCAGCCCCAGCATTTT.

The rearrangement links TRBV28 to TRBJ2-7, with TRBD2 identical over 11 bases. Looked up from germline, CDR1 is MDHEN and CDR2 is SYDVKM. The CDR3 spans 17 residues. With V trimmed by 5 bases and J by 3 bases, 12 bases remained unmatched. The CDR3 protein is CASSLLAGGSTLYEQYF. CDR3 DNA: TGTGCCAGCAGTCTCCTAGCGGGAGGCTCCACCCTCTACGAGCAGTACTTC.

The chain has TRBV5-4 and TRBJ1-2; the D is unclear. CDR1 and CDR2 from the germline V gene are SGHNT and YYREEE (reference sequence). The CDR3 extends over 16 amino acids. V was trimmed by 3 bases and J by 2 bases, leaving 17 bases between them. The CDR3, as DNA: TGTGCCAGCAGCTCACTTGATCTGACACGAAACTATGGCTACACCTTC. Amino acids: CASSSLDLTRNYGYTF. The variable domain in full, completed from reference TRBV5-4 and TRBJ1-2, reads ETGVTQSPTHLIKTRGQQVTLRCSSQSGHNTVSWYQQALGQGPQFIFQYYREEENGRGNFPPRFSGLQFPNYSSELNVNALELDDSALYLCASSSLDLTRNYGYTFGSGTRLTVV.

The CDR3 coding sequence is TGTGCCAGCTCACCGGACGGGGAGGGATCCCGTCGGCATTTT. It encodes CASSPDGEGSRRHF. This sequence joins TRBV18 and TRBJ1-5; D not certain. The germline V gene has CDR1 KGHSH and CDR2 LQKENI. The CDR3 loop spans 14 amino acids. V was pared by 3 bases and J by 15 bases, with 21 bases between.

The chain couples TRBV28 to TRBJ1-2; 7 positions match TRBD1. Germline V gene lookup returns CDR1 MDHEN and CDR2 SYDVKM. This CDR3 has 14 amino acids. The ends lost 6 bases at V and 8 bases at J; junction bases unmatched: 12. DNA for the CDR3: TGTGCCAGCAGCTCCAAGCGGGCAGGGGGAGGCTACACCTTC. Translating it yields CASSSKRAGGGYTF.

V gene TRBV2 combines with J gene TRBJ2-3; no firm D call. The CDR3 loop spans 13 amino acids. Germline V CDR1 and CDR2: SNHLY, FYNNEI. Trimming left V 4 bases short and J 5 bases short, with 10 bases between. In DNA, the CDR3 is TGTGCCAGCAGTGGACAACCCGGAGATACGCAGTATTTT. Residues: CASSGQPGDTQYF. Complete variable domain (other parts from reference TRBV2 and TRBJ2-3): EPEVTQTPSHQVTQMGQEVILRCVPISNHLYFYWYRQILGQKVEFLVSFYNNEISEKSEIFDDQFSVERPDGSNFTLKIRSTKLEDSAMYFCASSGQPGDTQYFGPGTRLTVL.

The V and J genes are TRBV28 and TRBJ1-4, with 7 nucleotides matching TRBD1. Germline V gives CDR1 MDHEN, CDR2 SYDVKM. The CDR3 covers 14 residues. The ends lost 5 bases at V and 5 bases at J; junction bases unmatched: 5. The CDR3 region is CASSGDSQNEKLFF. The DNA of the CDR3 is TGTGCCAGCAGTGGGGACAGCCAAAATGAAAAACTGTTTTTT.

This chain links TRBV7-7 with TRBJ2-2; perhaps TRBD1 as D (6 bases). Germline CDR1 is SSHAT and CDR2 is FNYEAQ (reference sequence). The CDR3 has 14 residues. Trimming took 2 bases from V and 6 from J, leaving 10 bases between them. The CDR3 reads CASSLTGSSGELFF. The CDR3 nucleotides read TGTGCCAGCAGCTTAACAGGGTCCTCCGGGGAGCTGTTTTTT.

The chain links TRBV5-1 to TRBJ2-2; 8 bases match TRBD1. The V segment lost 4 bases and the J segment 4 bases; nucleotides outside the gene matches: 3. Germline CDR1 reads SGHRS; CDR2 reads YFSETQ. The CDR3 has 14 amino acids. The CDR3 DNA sequence: TGCGCCAGCAGCAGGGGACAGGCCACCGGGGAGCTGTTTTTT. Translating it yields CASSRGQATGELFF.

The chain employs TRBV7-2 and TRBJ1-1, with unresolved D. The germline V gene encodes CDR1 SGHTA and CDR2 FQGNSA. V was trimmed by 4 bases and J by 1 base, leaving 13 bases between them. The CDR3 runs to 15 residues. CDR3 in DNA: TGTGCCAGCAGCTCGAGGCAGATTCAGAACACTGAAGCTTTCTTT. Encoded protein: CASSSRQIQNTEAFF.

The V call is TRBV7-9, the J call TRBJ1-4, with 9 nucleotides matching TRBD1. The CDR3 is 14 amino acids. From germline, CDR1 is SEHNR and CDR2 FQNEAQ (reference sequence). The J segment lost 7 bases and the V segment lost 3 bases, leaving 3 bases of the junction unmatched. The CDR3 DNA sequence: TGTGCCAGCAGCTTTACAGGGGGCGGTGAAAAACTGTTTTTT. It yields the protein CASSFTGGGEKLFF.

This rearrangement joins TRBV2 to TRBJ2-7; D may be TRBD2 (6 bases). V gave up 3 bases and J gave up 0 bases, with 15 bases separating them. This CDR3 has 16 residues. CDR1 SNHLY and CDR2 FYNNEI come from the germline V gene. The CDR3 DNA is TGTGCCAGCAGTGACACAAAAGCGGGTCGCTCCTACGAGCAGTACTTC. The encoded protein is CASSDTKAGRSYEQYF.

The V call is TRBV28, the J call TRBJ1-4; 8 bases align to TRBD1. J lost 8 bases, V lost 11 bases, and 16 bases had no gene match. The CDR3 contains 15 residues. Germline V gene lookup returns CDR1 MDHEN and CDR2 SYDVKM. The CDR3 coding sequence is TGTGCCGGGTCCCGGGACAGGAGGGGGGCGGAAAAACTGTTTTTT. Its translation is CAGSRDRRGAEKLFF. The full variable domain, in which reference TRBV28 and TRBJ1-4 provide the parts outside the CDR3, is DVKVTQSSRYLVKRTGEKVFLECVQDMDHENMFWYRQDPGLGLRLIYFSYDVKMKEKGDIPEGYSVSREKKERFSLILESASTNQTSMYLCAGSRDRRGAEKLFFGSGTQLSVL.

The chain recombines TRBV15 with TRBJ1-1; D may be TRBD1 (5 bases). Germline V gene lookup returns CDR1 LNHNV and CDR2 YYDKDF (reference sequence). V was trimmed by 4 bases and J by 4 bases, leaving 25 bases between them. The CDR3 length is 18 residues. CDR3 DNA: TGTGCCACCAGCAAGTCGAGCAGGCAGAAGGTGGGGGGCACTGAAGCTTTCTTT. Translated, it gives CATSKSSRQKVGGTEAFF.

This chain uses TRBV4-1 with TRBJ1-4; D is unresolved. The CDR3 contains 15 residues. Germline CDR1 and CDR2: MGHRA and YSYEKL. Deletions cut 4 bases from V and 1 base from J, with 10 bases between. This CDR3 is CASSPLGETNEKLFF. Here the CDR3 DNA reads TGCGCCAGCAGCCCCCTCGGAGAAACTAATGAAAAACTGTTTTTT.

This clone was detected once. The chain links TRBV2 to TRBJ2-5, with D uncertain. V was pared by 3 bases and J by 5 bases, with 13 bases between. CDR1 SNHLY and CDR2 FYNNEI come from the germline V gene. This CDR3 has 14 amino acids. The DNA of the CDR3 is TGTGCCAGCAGTGAGCAGGCCCCAACGGAGACCCAGTACTTC. Translation: CASSEQAPTETQYF.

The chain is built from TRBV28 and TRBJ2-3; 11 positions agree with TRBD2. CDR3 size: 18 residues. With V trimmed by 7 bases and J by 2 bases, 14 bases remained unmatched. CDR1 and CDR2 (germline): MDHEN, SYDVKM. The CDR3 bases are TGTGCCAGCACAAAGGCGGGATTAGCGGGAGGGTCCACAGATACGCAGTATTTT. As protein: CASTKAGLAGGSTDTQYF.

The rearrangement joins TRBV7-9 to TRBJ1-2; TRBD1 matches at 7 bases. The CDR3 has 16 amino acids. After removal of 4 bases from V and 6 bases from J, the junction contained 14 bases not matched to a gene. CDR1 is SEHNR, CDR2 FQNEAQ, per germline (reference sequence). The CDR3, as DNA: TGTGCCAGCAGCTCAACTCCTGACAGGGTACGAGATGGCTACACCTTC. It codes for CASSSTPDRVRDGYTF. The full variable domain, with the rest looked up from reference TRBV7-9 and TRBJ1-2, is DTGVSQNPRHKITKRGQNVTFRCDPISEHNRLYWYRQTLGQGPEFLTYFQNEAQLEKSRLLSDRFSAERPKGSFSTLEIQRTEQGDSAMYLCASSSTPDRVRDGYTFGSGTRLTVV.

This clone appeared a single time. The chain recombines TRBV28 with TRBJ2-2; tentatively, D is TRBD1 (5 bases). CDR3 size: 14 residues. The germline CDR1 and CDR2 sequences are MDHEN and SYDVKM. The V end lost 4 bases, the J end lost 4 bases, and 10 bases lay between the germline ends. CDR3 region: CASSYRTVTGELFF. The DNA for the CDR3 is TGTGCCAGCAGTTACAGGACGGTCACCGGGGAGCTGTTTTTT.

The chain is built from TRBV29-1 and TRBJ1-1; TRBD1 matches at 10 bases. J gave up 2 bases and V 7 bases, and 4 bases lay outside the gene matches. Germline loops: CDR1 SQVTM, CDR2 ANQGSEA. The CDR3 length is 13 residues. The CDR3 DNA reads as TGCAGCGCCCGGACAGGGGGAAACACTGAAGCTTTCTTT. Translation: CSARTGGNTEAFF.

The rearrangement links TRBV29-1 to TRBJ1-2; 7 bases are shared with TRBD1. The germline V gene has CDR1 SQVTM and CDR2 ANQGSEA. V shed 4 bases and J 4 bases; nucleotides not matched to a gene: 3. The CDR3 loop spans 12 amino acids. The CDR3, as DNA: TGCAGCGTTGGAGACAGGGTCTATGGCTACACCTTC. Encoded protein: CSVGDRVYGYTF.

The CDR3 sequence: CASSPAGVSTGELFF. The DNA of the CDR3 is TGTGCCAGCAGCCCCGCCGGAGTGAGCACCGGGGAGCTGTTTTTT. The chain carries TRBV7-9 and TRBJ2-2, with D hard to call. Germline CDR1 and CDR2: SEHNR and FQNEAQ (reference sequence). The CDR3 runs to 15 residues. The ends were cut back, 5 bases at V and 4 bases at J, with 14 bases in the middle.

The rearrangement joins TRBV28 to TRBJ1-1, with 7 nucleotides matching TRBD1. V trimming: 10 bases; J trimming: 5 bases; junction bases outside the gene matches: 13. Germline V gene sequence: CDR1 MDHEN, CDR2 SYDVKM. CDR3 length: 14 amino acids. In DNA form, the CDR3 reads TGTGCCACCGAACCGGGACAGATTTATACTGAAGCTTTCTTT. Translated: CATEPGQIYTEAFF.

The CDR3 here is CASSLTTGYGYTF. The CDR3, as DNA: TGTGCCAGCAGTTTGACTACAGGGTATGGCTACACCTTC. The V gene is TRBV28, the J gene TRBJ1-2; D is possibly TRBD1 (6 bases). The CDR3 runs 13 residues. The germline V and J ends were trimmed by 3 bases and 5 bases, with 10 bases remaining between them. Germline CDR1 reads MDHEN; CDR2 reads SYDVKM.